The next 18 T cell receptor beta chains were all read from a single sample in a study of blood T cell repertoires in COVID-19. Generated by immunoSEQ multiplex PCR, the TCRdb table keeps only in-frame clones and is missing some. The sample consists of hundreds of thousands of clones, 70% to 90% of them appearing once. The sequencing input was PBMCs or T cells enriched from blood (not recorded which). These TCRs come from a woman aged 45-60 years who had recovered from COVID-19.

V gene TRBV29-1 combines with J gene TRBJ1-1, with TRBD1 identical over 7 bases. The CDR3 has 12 amino acids. The germline V gene has CDR1 SQVTM and CDR2 ANQGSEA. The J segment lost 1 base and the V segment lost 7 bases, leaving 3 bases of the junction unmatched. In nucleotides, the CDR3 is TGCAGCGCGGGACAGTGGAACACTGAAGCTTTCTTT. It is translated as CSAGQWNTEAFF.

V and J are TRBV5-6 and TRBJ2-7; TRBD1 aligns across 8 bases. The CDR3 length is 14 residues. CDR1 SGHDT and CDR2 YYEEEE come from the germline V gene. J lost 7 bases, V lost 1 base, and 7 bases had no gene match. CDR3 sequence reads: CASSLNQGAMEQYF. The CDR3, as DNA: TGTGCCAGCAGCTTGAACCAGGGGGCGATGGAGCAGTACTTC. The full variable domain, with the rest looked up from reference TRBV5-6 and TRBJ2-7, is DAGVTQSPTHLIKTRGQQVTLRCSPKSGHDTVSWYQQALGQGPQFIFQYYEEEERQRGNFPDRFSGHQFPNYSSELNVNALLLGDSALYLCASSLNQGAMEQYFGPGTRLTVT.

The V call is TRBV11-2, the J call TRBJ2-3; 7 nucleotides match TRBD2. Losses at the gene ends were 6 bases for V and 4 bases for J; bases not matched to a gene: 7. The germline CDR1 and CDR2 sequences are SGHAT and FQNNGV. The CDR3 loop spans 14 amino acids. The DNA for the CDR3 is TGTGCCAGCAGTTGGGAGGCGGGAGCAGATACGCAGTATTTT. It is translated as CASSWEAGADTQYF.

J is TRBJ2-1 and V is TRBV28, with 9 bases that match TRBD2. Germline V gene data show CDR1 as MDHEN and CDR2 as SYDVKM. CDR3 length: 15 amino acids. The junction had 2 bases not matched to a gene; V was cut back by 3 bases and J by 2 bases. This CDR3 is CASSFSGSPYNEQFF. The CDR3 nucleotides are TGTGCCAGCAGTTTTAGCGGGAGCCCCTACAATGAGCAGTTCTTC.

The chain is built from TRBV19 and TRBJ2-3, with 12 bases identical to TRBD2. This CDR3 has 19 amino acids. V trimming: 5 bases; J trimming: 4 bases; junction bases outside the gene matches: 16. The V gene's germline CDR1 is LNHDA and CDR2 SQIVND (reference sequence). The CDR3 reads CASSSPGGGLAGGPDTQYF. CDR3 DNA: TGTGCCAGTAGTTCGCCAGGGGGCGGTCTAGCGGGAGGGCCAGATACGCAGTATTTT.

The gene calls are TRBV4-1 and TRBJ2-7; 7 bases agree with TRBD2. CDR3 size: 15 residues. Trimming cost V 4 bases and J 1 base; bases outside gene matches: 7. The V gene's germline CDR1 is MGHRA and CDR2 YSYEKL. The CDR3 sequence is CASSLLAAQSYEQYF. CDR3 in DNA: TGCGCCAGCAGCCTCCTAGCGGCACAATCCTACGAGCAGTACTTC.

Worth noting for this clone: The junction and the germline gene differ at one end; a read error may be behind it. DNA of the CDR3: TGTGCCAGCAGGCAAGGTATAGCAAACAATGAGCAGTTCTTC. This gives the protein CASRQGIANNEQFF. The chain is built from TRBV4-2 and TRBJ2-1; no clear D. The CDR3 is 14 residues long. Germline V gene lookup returns CDR1 LGHNA and CDR2 YNFKEQ.

This sequence joins TRBV28 and TRBJ2-7; tentative D call: TRBD1 (5 bases). Trimming removed 6 bases from V and 3 bases from J, with 9 bases in between. CDR3 length: 12 residues. The germline CDR1 and CDR2 sequences are MDHEN and SYDVKM. CDR3 DNA sequence: TGTGCCAGCAGCAAGACAGACTACGAGCAGTACTTC. It specifies CASSKTDYEQYF.

This chain joins TRBV7-9 and TRBJ1-2; D call uncertain. This CDR3 has 13 amino acids. The ends were cut back, 1 base at V and 3 bases at J, with 6 bases in the middle. Germline CDR1 reads SEHNR; CDR2 reads FQNEAQ (reference sequence). This CDR3 reads CASSLDGDYGYTF. CDR3 DNA sequence: TGTGCCAGCAGCTTAGACGGGGACTATGGCTACACCTTC.

This clone appeared once. The chain is built from TRBV19 and TRBJ1-5; possibly TRBD1 for D (5 bases). The V gene's germline CDR1 is LNHDA and CDR2 SQIVND (reference sequence). CDR3 length: 20 residues. Trimming cost V 3 bases and J 2 bases, with 26 bases left between them. The DNA for the CDR3 is TGTGCCAGTAGTATGCGGGGCCACCGCCGAGGATTATCCGGCAATCAGCCCCAGCATTTT. Amino acid sequence: CASSMRGHRRGLSGNQPQHF.

V and J are TRBV28 and TRBJ1-1; TRBD1 might be the D (6 bases). Per the germline V gene, CDR1 is MDHEN and CDR2 is SYDVKM. V was clipped by 7 bases and J by 0 bases, with 15 bases between them. The CDR3 runs to 15 residues. This CDR3 is CASTTAGAVNTEAFF. CDR3 nucleotides: TGTGCCAGCACCACTGCAGGGGCTGTGAACACTGAAGCTTTCTTT. Supplemented by reference TRBV28 and TRBJ1-1, the full variable domain reads DVKVTQSSRYLVKRTGEKVFLECVQDMDHENMFWYRQDPGLGLRLIYFSYDVKMKEKGDIPEGYSVSREKKERFSLILESASTNQTSMYLCASTTAGAVNTEAFFGQGTRLTVV.

A few counts support this clone. J is TRBJ2-1 and V is TRBV4-1, with D tentatively TRBD2 (6 bases). Germline CDR1 and CDR2: MGHRA and YSYEKL. Deletions cut 1 base from V and 4 bases from J, with 14 bases between. CDR3 length: 16 residues. CDR3 residues: CASSQVVAGPYNEQFF. DNA of the CDR3: TGCGCCAGCAGCCAAGTGGTCGCGGGACCTTACAATGAGCAGTTCTTC.

The chain joins TRBV21-1 to TRBJ2-4; the table's D call, TRBD2, was not checked against the DNA. TRBV21-1 counts as a pseudogene. The CDR3 has 16 residues. As DNA, the CDR3 is TGTGCCAGCGTCTACCCGGGAGGAGCGGACAAAAACATTCAGTACTTC. Its translation: CASVYPGGADKNIQYF.

The chain employs TRBV24-1 and TRBJ2-3, with 7 positions matching TRBD2. The germline V gene encodes CDR1 KGHDR and CDR2 SFDVKD. Germline trimming cut 4 bases from V and 6 bases from J; bases unmatched to any gene: 3. This CDR3 has 13 residues. The CDR3 region has the DNA TGTGCCACCAGTGAGGCCGGGAGGGATACGCAGTATTTT. It yields the protein CATSEAGRDTQYF.

The J gene is TRBJ1-2, the V gene TRBV6-1; tentative D call: TRBD1 (5 bases). V lost 6 bases to trimming and J lost 9 bases, with 20 bases between them. The CDR3 has 14 residues. The germline CDR1 and CDR2 sequences are MNHNS and SASEGT. CDR3 DNA sequence: TGTGCCAGCAGCCCACCGGGGGGAGAGCGTAGCTACACCTTC. It codes for CASSPPGGERSYTF.

This clone turned up a few times. The chain has TRBV9 and TRBJ2-1; D is perhaps TRBD2 (6 bases). Trimming took 4 bases from V and 4 from J, leaving 15 bases between them. CDR3 length equals 15 residues. Germline CDR1 is SGDLS and CDR2 is YYNGEE. In nucleotides, the CDR3 is TGTGCCAGCAGCTTCAGTTTCGGGACTTACAATGAGCAGTTCTTC. It is translated as CASSFSFGTYNEQFF.

V and J are TRBV7-9 and TRBJ2-7; D is unclear. The CDR3 loop spans 11 amino acids. Germline V gene sequence: CDR1 SEHNR, CDR2 FQNEAQ (reference sequence). The V end lost 4 bases, the J end lost 2 bases, and 3 bases lay between the germline ends. The CDR3: CASSSAYEQYF. CDR3 coding DNA: TGTGCCAGCAGCTCAGCCTACGAGCAGTACTTC. Together with reference TRBV7-9 and TRBJ2-7, the CDR3 gives the full variable domain: DTGVSQNPRHKITKRGQNVTFRCDPISEHNRLYWYRQTLGQGPEFLTYFQNEAQLEKSRLLSDRFSAERPKGSFSTLEIQRTEQGDSAMYLCASSSAYEQYFGPGTRLTVT.

This clone was seen once. The V call is TRBV6-1, the J call TRBJ1-2; D is undetermined. Germline V lookup: CDR1 MNHNS, CDR2 SASEGT. The CDR3 consists of 15 residues. Trimming left V 2 bases short and J 7 bases short, with 17 bases between. The CDR3 loop is CASSELSTLPRGYTF. CDR3 bases: TGTGCCAGCAGTGAACTTTCGACACTCCCTCGTGGCTACACCTTC.